This is a list of T cell receptor beta chains from one sample in a study of blood T cell repertoires in COVID-19. TCRdb's copy holds only in-frame clones and misses some; the assay was immunoSEQ multiplex PCR. The table records under 90,000 clones, about 80% of them present only once. The source material was peripheral blood. The receptors shown here come from a human donor in a cohort sampled during active COVID-19. The CDR3 runs from the conserved cysteine through the conserved F or W. The order of the fields is V gene, J gene, D gene, clone size, CDR3 protein, CDR3 DNA. D genes are given only for firm matches. Clone size is given for some rows only: seen once, a few or many times, or a class if the clone is expanded.

>TRBV5-1|TRBJ1-6|NA|NA
CASSLGSSYNSPLHF
TGCGCCAGCAGCTTGGGCAGCTCCTATAATTCACCCCTCCACTTT
>TRBV30|TRBJ2-7|NA|NA
CAWSVRAVIPPYF
TGTGCCTGGAGTGTACGTGCGGTAATCCCGCCGTACTTC
>TRBV5-1|TRBJ1-2|TRBD1|NA
CASSREGQGNYGYTF
TGCGCCAGCAGCAGGGAGGGACAGGGAAACTATGGCTACACCTTC
>TRBV11-3|TRBJ2-2|TRBD2|NA
CASSLISGLNTGELFF
TGTGCCAGCAGCTTAATTAGCGGGCTGAACACCGGGGAGCTGTTTTTT
>TRBV5-4|TRBJ2-6|NA|NA
CASSLARGSGANVLTF
TGTGCCAGCAGCTTGGCGCGGGGCTCTGGGGCCAACGTCCTGACTTTC
>TRBV7-2|TRBJ2-7|NA|NA
CASSLASTGKPHYEQYF
TGTGCCAGCAGCTTAGCGAGTACGGGGAAGCCCCACTACGAGCAGTACTTC
>TRBV2|TRBJ1-5|TRBD1|once
CASSDQGQGAQPQHF
TGTGCCAGCAGTGATCAGGGACAGGGGGCCCAGCCCCAGCATTTT
>TRBV24-1|TRBJ2-1|TRBD2|NA
CATSDVAGTTDNEQFF
TGTGCCACCAGTGATGTCGCCGGGACTACGGACAATGAGCAGTTCTTC
>TRBV29-1|TRBJ1-2|TRBD1|NA
CSVEGLLRGANYGYTF
TGCAGCGTTGAGGGACTTCTCAGGGGGGCAAACTATGGCTACACCTTC
>TRBV14|TRBJ2-1|TRBD2|NA
CASSQDRWTSGTTSTYNEQFF
TGTGCCAGCAGCCAAGATCGTTGGACTAGCGGGACCACTTCCACCTACAATGAGCAGTTCTTC
>TRBV7-7|TRBJ2-7|NA|NA
CASSFGQPPYEQYF
TGTGCTAGCAGCTTCGGACAGCCTCCCTACGAGCAGTACTTC
>TRBV5-1|TRBJ1-1|TRBD1|NA
CASSLASRGPTEAFF
TGCGCCAGCAGCTTGGCCTCCAGGGGGCCGACTGAAGCTTTCTTT
>TRBV7-9|TRBJ1-2|NA|NA
CASSLEGTPKTF
TGTGCCAGCAGCTTAGAGGGGACTCCCAAGACCTTC
>TRBV5-6|TRBJ2-6|NA|NA
CASSLDSGSGANVLTF
TGTGCCAGCAGCTTGGATTCGGGCTCTGGGGCCAACGTCCTGACTTTC
>TRBV21-1|TRBJ1-2|NA|NA
CASSPGQGPWRGGYTF
TGTGCCAGCAGCCCTGGACAGGGGCCATGGAGGGGTGGCTACACCTTC
>TRBV18|TRBJ2-3|TRBD2|NA
CASSTGLAGATDTQYF
TGTGCCAGCTCCACGGGACTAGCGGGAGCGACAGATACGCAGTATTTT
>TRBV6-5|TRBJ2-1|NA|NA
CASSYKHERSEQFF
TGTGCCAGCAGTTATAAACACGAGCGCAGTGAGCAGTTCTTC
>TRBV4-2|TRBJ2-3|TRBD2|once
CASSQDTSGRITDTQYF
TGTGCCAGCAGCCAAGATACTAGCGGGCGGATCACAGATACGCAGTATTTT
>TRBV5-4|TRBJ2-1|NA|NA
CASSLRQGNNEQFF
TGTGCCAGCAGCTTGAGGCAGGGGAACAATGAGCAGTTCTTC
>TRBV15|TRBJ1-1|TRBD1|NA
CATRGQMNTEAFF
TGTGCCACCCGGGGACAGATGAACACTGAAGCTTTCTTT
>TRBV19|TRBJ2-5|NA|NA
CASSLSTPKETQYF
TGTGCCAGTTCCCTTTCCACACCAAAAGAGACCCAGTACTTC
>TRBV18|TRBJ2-1|NA|NA
CASSPVGGVGYNEQFF
TGTGCCAGCTCACCAGTCGGGGGAGTAGGATACAATGAGCAGTTCTTC
>TRBV24-1|TRBJ1-2|TRBD1|NA
CATSETGQPEGYTF
TGTGCCACCAGTGAGACGGGACAGCCGGAAGGCTACACCTTC
>TRBV11-2|TRBJ1-2|NA|NA
CASSLGQPSYGYTF
TGTGCCAGCAGCTTAGGACAGCCTTCCTATGGCTACACCTTC
>TRBV30|TRBJ1-1|TRBD1|few
CAWSNRGRGTEAFF
TGTGCCTGGAGTAACAGGGGGCGCGGCACTGAAGCTTTCTTT
>TRBV3-1/TRBV3-2|TRBJ2-7|NA|NA
CASSTAGAANTYEQYF
TGTGCCAGCAGCACTGCGGGGGCGGCTAACACCTACGAGCAGTACTTC
>TRBV18|TRBJ2-5|TRBD2|NA
CASSTRAGGPAETQYF
TGTGCCAGCTCGACACGAGCGGGGGGGCCCGCAGAGACCCAGTACTTC
>TRBV7-2|TRBJ2-3|TRBD2|NA
CASSLAGGDTDTQYF
TGTGCCAGCAGTCTAGCGGGGGGGGACACAGATACGCAGTATTTT
>TRBV30|TRBJ1-2|NA|NA
CAWSSKASDSGYTF
TGTGCCTGGAGTTCAAAGGCCTCTGACTCTGGCTACACCTTC
>TRBV7-9|TRBJ1-3|NA|NA
CASSRGGAGNTIYF
TGTGCCAGCAGCCGCGGTGGGGCCGGAAACACCATATATTTT
>TRBV11-2|TRBJ2-1|TRBD2|NA
CASSSYLSGGADEQFF
TGTGCCAGCAGCTCATATCTTAGCGGGGGGGCGGATGAGCAGTTCTTC
>TRBV28|TRBJ2-7|TRBD2|NA
CASSFLAGGIYEQYF
TGTGCCAGCAGTTTTTTAGCGGGGGGGATTTACGAGCAGTACTTC
>TRBV7-2|TRBJ1-1|NA|NA
CASSQGGNEAFF
TGTGCCAGCAGCCAGGGAGGGAATGAAGCTTTCTTT
>TRBV30|TRBJ2-7|NA|NA
CAWDSGSYEQYF
TGTGCCTGGGACAGCGGCTCCTACGAGCAGTACTTC
>TRBV7-2|TRBJ2-5|TRBD1|NA
CASTVLIRGRETQYF
TGTGCCAGCACCGTTCTAATCAGGGGGCGGGAGACCCAGTACTTC
>TRBV9|TRBJ1-3|NA|once
CASSVEGPPRPGNTIYF
TGTGCCAGCAGCGTAGAAGGCCCCCCTAGGCCTGGAAACACCATATATTTT
>TRBV5-3|TRBJ1-5|TRBD1|once
CARSHPDRDGNQPQHF
TGTGCCAGAAGCCACCCGGACAGGGATGGCAATCAGCCCCAGCATTTT
>TRBV6-6|TRBJ2-3|TRBD1|NA
CASSYGQGPGTQYF
TGTGCCAGCAGTTACGGACAGGGGCCAGGTACGCAGTATTTT
>TRBV28|TRBJ2-7|NA|NA
CASSKLHSSYEQYF
TGTGCCAGCAGCAAGTTGCACAGCTCCTACGAGCAGTACTTC
>TRBV2|TRBJ2-7|NA|NA
CASRQAWYEQYF
TGTGCCAGCAGACAGGCTTGGTACGAGCAGTACTTC
>TRBV5-1|TRBJ1-6|NA|NA
CASSLNRDSPLHF
TGCGCCAGCAGCTTGAACAGGGATTCACCCCTCCACTTT